This entry lists 10 T cell receptor beta chains sequenced from one sample in a study of T cell responses to AZD1222 COVID-19 vaccine. The assay was immunoSEQ multiplex PCR, and TCRdb's table has in-frame clones only and misses some. The profile shows about 60,000 clones, roughly 88% of them singletons. Sequencing used peripheral blood, obtained on day 0 of AZD1222 vaccination. These receptors all stem from an adult in good health.

This rearrangement joins TRBV25-1 to TRBJ2-3; no clear D gene. V dropped 6 bases and J dropped 3 bases, with 19 bases sitting between them. The CDR3 sequence is 16 residues long. The germline V gene encodes CDR1 MGHDK and CDR2 SYGVNS. CDR3 amino acids: CASSGSTGQATDTQYF. The CDR3 nucleotides read TGTGCCAGCAGCGGAAGCACGGGCCAGGCTACAGATACGCAGTATTTT.

This clone turned up a few times. This chain connects TRBV4-1 to TRBJ1-2, with D possibly TRBD1 on 5 matching bases. The CDR3 consists of 12 residues. The V end lost 0 bases, the J end lost 10 bases, and 9 bases lay between the germline ends. In germline, CDR1 is MGHRA, CDR2 YSYEKL. The CDR3 loop reads CASSQDGASYTF. CDR3 bases: TGCGCCAGCAGCCAAGATGGGGCATCCTACACCTTC.

V gene TRBV2 combines with J gene TRBJ2-5; D perhaps matches TRBD2 (5 bases). Germline CDR1 and CDR2: SNHLY and FYNNEI. The CDR3 spans 15 residues. The germline V and J ends were trimmed by 7 bases and 2 bases, with 17 bases remaining between them. CDR3 amino acids: CASTRGWIPQETQYF. DNA of the CDR3: TGTGCCAGCACCCGAGGGTGGATCCCTCAAGAGACCCAGTACTTC. The full variable domain, with the rest looked up from reference TRBV2 and TRBJ2-5, is EPEVTQTPSHQVTQMGQEVILRCVPISNHLYFYWYRQILGQKVEFLVSFYNNEISEKSEIFDDQFSVERPDGSNFTLKIRSTKLEDSAMYFCASTRGWIPQETQYFGPGTRLLVL.

This clone appeared a single time. The chain has TRBV7-2 and TRBJ1-2, with a weak D call TRBD1 (6 bases). Trimming stripped 5 bases from V and 5 bases from J, with 9 bases between. CDR3 length equals 12 residues. The germline CDR1 and CDR2 sequences are SGHTA and FQGNSA. CDR3 sequence: CASSQDRYGYTF. CDR3 bases: TGTGCCAGCAGCCAGGACAGATATGGCTACACCTTC. Full variable domain (missing parts from reference TRBV7-2 and TRBJ1-2): GAGVSQSPSNKVTEKGKDVELRCDPISGHTALYWYRQSLGQGLEFLIYFQGNSAPDKSGLPSDRFSAERTGGSVSTLTIQRTQQEDSAVYLCASSQDRYGYTFGSGTRLTVV.

The chain has TRBV30 and TRBJ1-4; 7 bases are shared with TRBD1. The CDR3 runs to 16 residues. V shed 0 bases and J 0 bases; nucleotides not matched to a gene: 4. Germline V gene lookup returns CDR1 GTSNPN and CDR2 SVGIG (reference sequence). CDR3 nucleotide sequence: TGTGCCTGGAGTGTCCCAGGGGGTGCAACTAATGAAAAACTGTTTTTT. Translation: CAWSVPGGATNEKLFF.

The V and J genes are TRBV6-2 or TRBV6-3 and TRBJ2-7; 7 bases match TRBD1. The germline V gene encodes CDR1 MNHEY and CDR2 SVGEGT. Unmatched junction bases numbered 10, after V lost 4 bases and J lost 4 bases. The length of the CDR3 is 15 residues. The CDR3 DNA is TGTGCCAGCAGTTTCCCAGGGACAGTCGGGTACGAGCAGTACTTC. It encodes CASSFPGTVGYEQYF.

The CDR3 loop is CASSSTDRGRGTQYF. In nucleotides, the CDR3 is TGTGCCAGCAGCTCCACGGACAGGGGGAGAGGTACGCAGTATTTT. The J gene is TRBJ2-3, the V gene TRBV7-2, with 10 bases fitting TRBD1. The CDR3 spans 15 residues. Trimming at V came to 4 bases and at J to 8 bases, leaving 9 bases not matched to a gene. Germline loops: CDR1 SGHTA, CDR2 FQGNSA.

This clone came up a few times. The genes are TRBV5-1 and TRBJ2-2; D unclear. Germline lookup yields CDR1 SGHRS and CDR2 YFSETQ. CDR3 length: 14 amino acids. V lost 2 bases and J 6 bases, leaving 11 bases between the germline ends. CDR3 sequence reads: CASSLDSSAGELFF. CDR3 nucleotide sequence: TGCGCCAGCAGCTTAGACTCTTCAGCCGGGGAGCTGTTTTTT.

This chain uses TRBV6-5 with TRBJ2-5; TRBD1 matches at 7 bases. There are 14 residues in the CDR3. J gave up 5 bases and V 5 bases, and 8 bases lay outside the gene matches. CDR1 is MNHEY, CDR2 SVGAGI, per germline. CDR3: CASSLQTGRETQYF. In DNA form, the CDR3 reads TGTGCCAGCAGTCTACAGACAGGGCGGGAGACCCAGTACTTC.

This chain uses TRBV6-5 with TRBJ2-1, with D maybe TRBD1 (6 bases). The V end lost 6 bases, the J end lost 6 bases, and 12 bases lay between the germline ends. Looked up from germline, CDR1 is MNHEY and CDR2 is SVGAGI. The CDR3 loop spans 13 amino acids. The CDR3 region has the DNA TGTGCCAGCAGCCCAAACAGGGTCAATGAGCAGTTCTTC. It specifies CASSPNRVNEQFF.